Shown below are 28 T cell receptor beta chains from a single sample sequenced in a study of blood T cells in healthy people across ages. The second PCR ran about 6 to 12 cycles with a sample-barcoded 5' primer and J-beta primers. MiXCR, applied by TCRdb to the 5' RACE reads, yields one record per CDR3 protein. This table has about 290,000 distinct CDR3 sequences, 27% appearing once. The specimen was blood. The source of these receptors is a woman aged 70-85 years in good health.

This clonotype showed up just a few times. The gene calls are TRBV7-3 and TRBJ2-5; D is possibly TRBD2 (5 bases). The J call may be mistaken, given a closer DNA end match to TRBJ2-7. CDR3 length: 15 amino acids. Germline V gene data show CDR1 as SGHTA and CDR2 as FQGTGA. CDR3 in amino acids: CASSLAGVESYEQYF. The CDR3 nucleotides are TGTGCCAGCAGCTTAGCCGGGGTAGAGTCCTACGAGCAGTACTTC.

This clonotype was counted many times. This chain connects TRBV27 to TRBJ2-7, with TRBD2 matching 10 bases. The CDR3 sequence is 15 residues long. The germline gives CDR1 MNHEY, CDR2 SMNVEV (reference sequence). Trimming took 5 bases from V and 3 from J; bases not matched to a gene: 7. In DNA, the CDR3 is TGTGCCAGCAGTGACCGGACTAGCGGCTACTACGAGCAGTACTTC. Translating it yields CASSDRTSGYYEQYF.

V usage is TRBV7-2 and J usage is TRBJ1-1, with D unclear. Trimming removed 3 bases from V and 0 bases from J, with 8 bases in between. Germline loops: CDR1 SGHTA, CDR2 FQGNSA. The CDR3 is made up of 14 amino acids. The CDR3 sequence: CASSFSSLNTEAFF. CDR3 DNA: TGTGCCAGCAGCTTTTCTTCGCTGAACACTGAAGCTTTCTTT.

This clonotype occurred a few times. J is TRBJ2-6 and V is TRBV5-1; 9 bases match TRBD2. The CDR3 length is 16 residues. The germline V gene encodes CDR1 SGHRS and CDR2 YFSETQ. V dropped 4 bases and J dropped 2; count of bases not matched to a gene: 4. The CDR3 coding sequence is TGCGCCAGCAGCCTGCTAGCGGGACCTGGGGCCAACGTCCTGACTTTC. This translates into CASSLLAGPGANVLTF.

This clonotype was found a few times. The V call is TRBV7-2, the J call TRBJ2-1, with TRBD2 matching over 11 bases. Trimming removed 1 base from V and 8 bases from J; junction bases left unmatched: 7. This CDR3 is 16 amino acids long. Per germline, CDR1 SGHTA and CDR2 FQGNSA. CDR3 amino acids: CASSLVGTSGSHEQFF. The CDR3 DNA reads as TGTGCCAGCAGCTTAGTAGGCACTAGCGGGAGTCATGAGCAGTTCTTC.

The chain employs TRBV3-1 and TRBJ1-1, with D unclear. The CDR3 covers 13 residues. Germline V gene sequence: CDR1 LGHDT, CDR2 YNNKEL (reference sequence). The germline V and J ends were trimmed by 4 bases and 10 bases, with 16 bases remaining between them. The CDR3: CASSPTVRARAFF. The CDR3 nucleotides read TGTGCCAGCAGCCCTACGGTAAGGGCGAGAGCTTTCTTT.

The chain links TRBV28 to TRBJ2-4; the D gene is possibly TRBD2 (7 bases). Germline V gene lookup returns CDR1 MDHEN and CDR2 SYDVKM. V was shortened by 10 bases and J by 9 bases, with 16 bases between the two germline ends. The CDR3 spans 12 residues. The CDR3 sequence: CATSGRGSIQYF. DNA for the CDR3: TGTGCCACCTCTGGGAGGGGGTCCATTCAGTACTTC.

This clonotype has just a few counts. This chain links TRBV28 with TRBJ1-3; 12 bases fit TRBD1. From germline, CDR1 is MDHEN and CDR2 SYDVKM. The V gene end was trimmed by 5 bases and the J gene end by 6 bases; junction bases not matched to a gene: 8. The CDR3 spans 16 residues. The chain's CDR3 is CASSLPGQGALNTIYF. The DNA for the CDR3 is TGTGCCAGCAGTCTGCCGGGACAGGGGGCACTAAACACCATATATTTT.

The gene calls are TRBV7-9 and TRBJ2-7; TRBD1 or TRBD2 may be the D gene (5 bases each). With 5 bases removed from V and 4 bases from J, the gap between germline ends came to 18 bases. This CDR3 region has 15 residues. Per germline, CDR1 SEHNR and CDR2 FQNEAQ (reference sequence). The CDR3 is CASSPRDGKSYEQYF. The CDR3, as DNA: TGTGCCAGCAGCCCTCGGGACGGGAAGTCGTACGAGCAGTACTTC.

Written as DNA, the CDR3 is TGTGCCAGAGGGTGGGTAAGGACCCAGTACTTC. Translated: CARGWVRTQYF. The rearrangement uses TRBV28 and TRBJ2-5, with D unresolved. Deletions cut 9 bases from V and 7 bases from J, with 12 bases between. The CDR3 has 11 residues. Germline V gene lookup returns CDR1 MDHEN and CDR2 SYDVKM.

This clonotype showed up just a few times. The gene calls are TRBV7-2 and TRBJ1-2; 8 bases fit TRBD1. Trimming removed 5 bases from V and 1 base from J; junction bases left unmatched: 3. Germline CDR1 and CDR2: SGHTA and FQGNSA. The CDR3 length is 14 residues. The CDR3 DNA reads TGTGCCAGCAGCGCGACAGGGGTTAACTATGGCTACACCTTC. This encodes CASSATGVNYGYTF.

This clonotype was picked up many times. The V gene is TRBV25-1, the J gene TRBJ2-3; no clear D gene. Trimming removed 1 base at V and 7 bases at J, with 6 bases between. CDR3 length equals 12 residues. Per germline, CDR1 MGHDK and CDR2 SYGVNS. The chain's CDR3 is CASSESWNTQYF. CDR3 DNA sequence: TGTGCCAGCAGTGAATCTTGGAATACGCAGTATTTT.

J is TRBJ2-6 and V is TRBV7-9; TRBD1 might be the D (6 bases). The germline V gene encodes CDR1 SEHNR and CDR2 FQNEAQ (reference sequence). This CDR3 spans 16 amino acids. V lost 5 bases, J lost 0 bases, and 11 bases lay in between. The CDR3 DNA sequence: TGTGCCAGCAGCATACAGGGCAGCTCTGGGGCCAACGTCCTGACTTTC. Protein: CASSIQGSSGANVLTF.

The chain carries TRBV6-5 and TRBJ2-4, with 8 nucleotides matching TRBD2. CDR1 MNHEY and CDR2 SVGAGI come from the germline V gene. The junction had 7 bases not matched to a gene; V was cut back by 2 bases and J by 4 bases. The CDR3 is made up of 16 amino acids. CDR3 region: CASSYDSSGPKNIQYF. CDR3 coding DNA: TGTGCCAGCAGTTACGACTCTAGCGGGCCTAAAAACATTCAGTACTTC.

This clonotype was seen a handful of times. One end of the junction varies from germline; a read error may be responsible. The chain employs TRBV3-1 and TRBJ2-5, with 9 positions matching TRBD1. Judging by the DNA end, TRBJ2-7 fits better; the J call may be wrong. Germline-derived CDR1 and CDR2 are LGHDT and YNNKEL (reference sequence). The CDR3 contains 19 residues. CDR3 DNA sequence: TGTGCCAGCATCCAATTCACCGGGACAGGGAATTCCTACGGGGACGAGCAGTACTTC. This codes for CASIQFTGTGNSYGDEQYF.

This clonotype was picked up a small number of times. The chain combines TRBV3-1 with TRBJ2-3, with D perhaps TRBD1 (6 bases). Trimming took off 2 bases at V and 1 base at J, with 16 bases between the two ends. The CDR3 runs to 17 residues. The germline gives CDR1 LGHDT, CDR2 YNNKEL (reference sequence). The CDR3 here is CASSQKRGLEGTDTQYF. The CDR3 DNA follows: TGTGCCAGCAGCCAAAAGAGGGGGTTGGAGGGCACAGATACGCAGTATTTT.

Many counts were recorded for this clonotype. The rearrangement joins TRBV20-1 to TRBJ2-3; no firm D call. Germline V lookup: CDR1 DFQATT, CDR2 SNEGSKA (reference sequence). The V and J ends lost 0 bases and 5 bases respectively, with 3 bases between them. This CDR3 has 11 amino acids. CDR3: CSARDVDTQYF. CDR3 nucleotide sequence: TGCAGTGCTAGAGATGTAGATACGCAGTATTTT.

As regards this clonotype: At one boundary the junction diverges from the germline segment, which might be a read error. CDR3 residues: CSVQASCEQYF. The CDR3 DNA reads TGCAGCGTTCAAGCGTCCTGCGAGCAGTACTTC. The rearrangement joins TRBV29-1 to TRBJ2-5; D is unclear. TRBJ2-7 matches the DNA end more closely, so the J call is doubtful. Germline V CDR1 and CDR2: SQVTM, ANQGSEA. The CDR3 extends over 11 amino acids.

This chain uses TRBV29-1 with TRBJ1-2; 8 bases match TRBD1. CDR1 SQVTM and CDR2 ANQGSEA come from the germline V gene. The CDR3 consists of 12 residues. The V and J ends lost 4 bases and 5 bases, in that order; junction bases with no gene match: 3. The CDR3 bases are TGCAGCGTTGCCAGGGGGCTTTATGGCTACACCTTC. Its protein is CSVARGLYGYTF.

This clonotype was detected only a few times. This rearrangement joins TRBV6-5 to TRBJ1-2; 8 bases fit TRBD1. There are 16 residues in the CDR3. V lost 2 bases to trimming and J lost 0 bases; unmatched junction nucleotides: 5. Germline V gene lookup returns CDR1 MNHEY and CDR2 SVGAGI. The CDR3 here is CASSYVMGQANYGYTF. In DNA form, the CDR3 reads TGTGCCAGCAGTTACGTCATGGGACAGGCTAACTATGGCTACACCTTC.

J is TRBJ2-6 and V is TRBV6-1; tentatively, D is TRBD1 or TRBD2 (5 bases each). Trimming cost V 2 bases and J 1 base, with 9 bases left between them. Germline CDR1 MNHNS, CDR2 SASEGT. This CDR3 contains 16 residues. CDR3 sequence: CASSERGASGANVLTF. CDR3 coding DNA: TGTGCCAGCAGTGAAAGGGGAGCATCTGGGGCCAACGTCCTGACTTTC.

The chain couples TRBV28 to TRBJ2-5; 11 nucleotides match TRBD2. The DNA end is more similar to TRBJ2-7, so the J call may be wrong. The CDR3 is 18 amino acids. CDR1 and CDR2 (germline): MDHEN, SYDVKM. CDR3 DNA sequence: TGTGCCAGCAGTTTATTCCTGCTTACTAGCGGGAGTACGTACGAGCAGTACTTC. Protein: CASSLFLLTSGSTYEQYF.

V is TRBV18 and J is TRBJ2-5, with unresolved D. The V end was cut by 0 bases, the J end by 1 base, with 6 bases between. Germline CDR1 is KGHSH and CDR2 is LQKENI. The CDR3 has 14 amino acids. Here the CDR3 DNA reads TGTGCCAGCTCACCACCCAATCTCCAAGAGACCCAGTACTTC. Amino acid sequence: CASSPPNLQETQYF.

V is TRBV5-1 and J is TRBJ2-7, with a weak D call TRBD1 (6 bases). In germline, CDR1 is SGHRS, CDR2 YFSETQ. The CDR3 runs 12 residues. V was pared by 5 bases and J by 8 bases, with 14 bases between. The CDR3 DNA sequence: TGCGCCAGCAGATCAGCCAGGGGCAAGCAGTACTTC. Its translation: CASRSARGKQYF.

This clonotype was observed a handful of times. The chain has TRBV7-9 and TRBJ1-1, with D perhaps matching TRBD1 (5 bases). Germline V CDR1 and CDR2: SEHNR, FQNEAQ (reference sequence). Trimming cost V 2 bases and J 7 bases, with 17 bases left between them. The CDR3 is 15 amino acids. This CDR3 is CASSLRDGNPVEAFF. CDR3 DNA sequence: TGTGCCAGCAGCTTAAGGGACGGCAATCCGGTTGAAGCTTTCTTT.

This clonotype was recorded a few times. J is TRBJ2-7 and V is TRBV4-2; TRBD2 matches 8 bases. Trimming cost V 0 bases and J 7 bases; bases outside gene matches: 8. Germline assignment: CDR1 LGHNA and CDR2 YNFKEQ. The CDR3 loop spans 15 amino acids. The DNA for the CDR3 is TGTGCCAGCAGCCAAGAACTAGCGGAAGGGTTTGAGCAGTACTTC. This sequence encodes CASSQELAEGFEQYF.

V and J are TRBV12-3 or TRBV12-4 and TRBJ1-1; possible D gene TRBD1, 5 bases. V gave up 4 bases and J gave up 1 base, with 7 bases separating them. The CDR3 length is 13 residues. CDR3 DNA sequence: TGTGCCAGCAGTTCGGGGGAGAACACTGAAGCTTTCTTT. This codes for CASSSGENTEAFF.

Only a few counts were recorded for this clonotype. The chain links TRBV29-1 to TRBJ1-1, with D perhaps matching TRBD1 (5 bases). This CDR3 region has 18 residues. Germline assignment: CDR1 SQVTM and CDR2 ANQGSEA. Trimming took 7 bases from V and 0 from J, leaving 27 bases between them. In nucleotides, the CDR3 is TGCAGCGGGGAACGGGACGCTCCGTGGGGCACAATGAACACTGAAGCTTTCTTT. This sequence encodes CSGERDAPWGTMNTEAFF.